Presented here are 22 T cell receptor beta chains from one specimen sequenced in a study of shared clonotypes between healthy human individuals (dated by TCRdb to about 2020). Library generation was performed with the immunoSEQ multiplex PCR assay. TCRdb re-hosts the immuneACCESS table, in-frame sequences only. Its copies lack some clones; in the studies checked, an unresolved V gene accounts for under half of them, and the cause for the rest is not known. The sample yields about 2.2 million clones; about 93% were counted once. Approximately 1.7% of the sample lies in the top ten. CD8 naive samples consisted of CD45RO-negative cells that were positively selected for CCR7, yielding a CD45RA+CCR7+ population without TemRA cells. Specimen: naive CD8+ T cells from PBMCs. The cell subset or site tag for this specimen amounts to: CD45RA+CCR7+. The origin of the receptors is a man younger than 35 in good health. Some clones in this sample may be carry-over from other donors' samples.

This clone was found once. Additional DNA sequences in this sample encode the identical CDR3. V and J are TRBV28 and TRBJ2-7; D gene ambiguous. This CDR3 comprises 12 residues. CDR1 is MDHEN and CDR2 is SYDVKM in the germline V gene. V shed 5 bases and J shed 4 bases, with 9 bases lying between them. The CDR3 nucleotides read TGTGCCAGCAGTCTCGCCCTATACGAGCAGTACTTC. Translating it yields CASSLALYEQYF.

The chain joins TRBV19 to TRBJ1-4; D unresolved. Germline V gene data show CDR1 as LNHDA and CDR2 as SQIVND (reference sequence). Trimming left V 7 bases short and J 4 bases short, with 10 bases between. The CDR3 extends over 13 amino acids. This CDR3 reads CASNQDLNEKLFF. CDR3 nucleotides: TGTGCCAGTAATCAGGACCTTAATGAAAAACTGTTTTTT.

The chain has TRBV5-8 and TRBJ1-5; D remains ambiguous. V was trimmed by 0 bases and J by 2 bases, leaving 6 bases between them. CDR1 SGHTS and CDR2 YDEGEE come from the germline V gene. This CDR3 region has 14 residues. This chain's CDR3 is CASSLDRGNQPQHF. The CDR3, as DNA: TGTGCCAGCAGCTTGGACCGGGGCAATCAGCCCCAGCATTTT.

The genes are TRBV28 and TRBJ2-1; tentative D call: TRBD2 (6 bases). This CDR3 contains 16 residues. Trimming stripped 5 bases from V and 3 bases from J, with 17 bases between. CDR1 is MDHEN and CDR2 is SYDVKM in the germline V gene. The CDR3 sequence is CASSPHPGTFYNEQFF. CDR3 DNA: TGTGCCAGCAGTCCCCACCCCGGGACTTTCTACAATGAGCAGTTCTTC.

This clone was detected once. The chain recombines TRBV27 with TRBJ1-1; 9 bases line up with TRBD1. The CDR3 is 15 residues long. V lost 6 bases and J lost 1; bases outside the gene matches: 6. CDR1 MNHEY and CDR2 SMNVEV come from the germline V gene (reference sequence). In DNA form, the CDR3 reads TGTGCCAGCAGCGGGACAGGGACACCGAACACTGAAGCTTTCTTT. Amino acids: CASSGTGTPNTEAFF.

As regards this clone: The sample carries other DNA sequences with the same CDR3. The chain links TRBV28 to TRBJ2-1; D may be TRBD1 or TRBD2 (5 bases each). CDR1 MDHEN and CDR2 SYDVKM come from the germline V gene. Trimming shortened V by 4 bases and J by 6 bases, and 7 bases separated the two germline ends. The CDR3 runs to 12 residues. Here the CDR3 reads CASSSGLNEQFF. CDR3 coding DNA: TGTGCCAGCAGTTCGGGGCTCAATGAGCAGTTCTTC.

The chain uses TRBV28 and TRBJ2-1; the match to TRBD2 covers 12 bases. V lost 4 bases and J lost 3; bases outside the gene matches: 7. Germline CDR1 is MDHEN and CDR2 is SYDVKM. This CDR3 has 17 amino acids. The CDR3 here is CASSSGLAGKDYNEQFF. The CDR3 coding sequence is TGTGCCAGCAGTTCCGGACTAGCGGGAAAGGACTACAATGAGCAGTTCTTC.

The CDR3 nucleotides read TGTGCCTGGAGTGAATCAGAACGACAAATTTCACCCCTCCACTTT. Translation: CAWSESERQISPLHF. This rearrangement joins TRBV30 to TRBJ1-6, with D unresolved. The germline V and J ends were trimmed by 1 base and 9 bases, with 16 bases remaining between them. Germline CDR1 is GTSNPN and CDR2 is SVGIG (reference sequence). The CDR3 consists of 15 residues.

The genes are TRBV6-6 and TRBJ2-7; 10 bases line up with TRBD1. CDR1 is MNHNY, CDR2 SVGAGI, per germline (reference sequence). V was pared by 4 bases and J by 2 bases, with 8 bases of the junction left unmatched. The CDR3 totals 16 residues. The CDR3 sequence: CASSLGPGQGPYEQYF. DNA for the CDR3: TGTGCCAGCAGTTTGGGACCGGGACAGGGGCCCTACGAGCAGTACTTC.

The chain uses TRBV27 and TRBJ2-7; tentatively, D is TRBD1 or TRBD2 (7 bases each). This CDR3 comprises 16 residues. The V end lost 10 bases, the J end lost 5 bases, and 27 bases lay between the germline ends. Germline lookup yields CDR1 MNHEY and CDR2 SMNVEV (reference sequence). The CDR3 spells CATRARGGGAFNEQYF. In DNA, the CDR3 is TGTGCCACCCGAGCCCGGGGAGGGGGCGCCTTCAACGAGCAGTACTTC.

The chain carries TRBV27 and TRBJ2-7; D may correspond to TRBD1 or TRBD2 (5 bases each). Germline V gene lookup returns CDR1 MNHEY and CDR2 SMNVEV (reference sequence). Between the trimmed V and J ends, which lost 6 bases and 3 bases, there was a span of 15 bases. The CDR3 sequence is 14 residues long. The CDR3 spells CASRSGRGVYEQYF. The CDR3 bases are TGTGCCAGCAGATCAGGGAGAGGAGTCTACGAGCAGTACTTC.

This rearrangement joins TRBV7-3 to TRBJ2-1, with 8 nucleotides matching TRBD1. The CDR3 extends over 13 amino acids. Germline CDR1 and CDR2: SGHTA and FQGTGA. Trimming took 4 bases from V and 6 from J; bases not matched to a gene: 2. CDR3 nucleotides: TGTGCCAGCAGCTCGACAGGGGTCAATGAGCAGTTCTTC. Its translation: CASSSTGVNEQFF. Using reference TRBV7-3 and TRBJ2-1 for the parts outside the CDR3, the full variable domain is GAGVSQTPSNKVTEKGKYVELRCDPISGHTALYWYRQSLGQGPEFLIYFQGTGAADDSGLPNDRFFAVRPEGSVSTLKIQRTERGDSAVYLCASSSTGVNEQFFGPGTRLTVL.

The chain links TRBV9 to TRBJ1-1, with D possibly matching TRBD1 (5 bases). Germline loops: CDR1 SGDLS, CDR2 YYNGEE. The CDR3 spans 15 residues. V lost 2 bases and J 5 bases, leaving 16 bases between the germline ends. DNA of the CDR3: TGTGCCAGCAGCGTCGAAGGGACTATGGGAACTGAAGCTTTCTTT. Its translation is CASSVEGTMGTEAFF. The whole variable domain, filled in from reference TRBV9 and TRBJ1-1, reads DSGVTQTPKHLITATGQRVTLRCSPRSGDLSVYWYQQSLDQGLQFLIQYYNGEERAKGNILERFSAQQFPDLHSELNLSSLELGDSALYFCASSVEGTMGTEAFFGQGTRLTVV.

Note on this clone: Other DNA sequences in this specimen translate into the identical CDR3. The chain combines TRBV28 with TRBJ2-7; 11 nucleotides align to TRBD2. V shed 5 bases, J shed 2 bases, and the junction held 5 bases outside the gene matches. Germline CDR1 and CDR2: MDHEN and SYDVKM. The CDR3 covers 15 residues. The CDR3 region is CASSLGLAGPYEQYF. CDR3 coding DNA: TGTGCCAGCAGTCTCGGACTAGCGGGCCCCTACGAGCAGTACTTC.

The chain combines TRBV4-1 with TRBJ2-7; no clear D gene. Germline V gene data show CDR1 as MGHRA and CDR2 as YSYEKL. Trimming took 4 bases from V and 6 from J, leaving 19 bases between them. This CDR3 region has 15 residues. The CDR3 sequence is CASSPGRLERGEQYF. CDR3 sequence (DNA): TGCGCCAGCAGCCCCGGGCGGTTAGAACGTGGCGAGCAGTACTTC.

The chain combines TRBV28 with TRBJ2-1; 11 nucleotides line up with TRBD2. CDR3 length equals 16 residues. Trimming at V came to 5 bases and at J to 5 bases, leaving 8 bases not matched to a gene. From germline, CDR1 is MDHEN and CDR2 SYDVKM. The CDR3 loop is CASSILAGVMDNEQFF. CDR3 nucleotides: TGTGCCAGCAGTATACTAGCGGGAGTTATGGACAATGAGCAGTTCTTC.

V and J are TRBV19 and TRBJ2-7; the D gene could be TRBD1 or TRBD2 (5 bases each). Germline values: CDR1 LNHDA, CDR2 SQIVND (reference sequence). V lost 4 bases to trimming and J lost 2 bases, with 12 bases between them. The CDR3 extends over 14 amino acids. CDR3 residues: CASSTWDGAYEQYF. The CDR3 DNA reads as TGTGCCAGTAGTACCTGGGACGGAGCCTACGAGCAGTACTTC.

J is TRBJ2-3 and V is TRBV4-1; D is ambiguous. This CDR3 has 16 amino acids. V was shortened by 0 bases and J by 2 bases, with 12 bases between the two germline ends. CDR1 is MGHRA and CDR2 is YSYEKL in the germline V gene. The CDR3 nucleotides are TGCGCCAGCAGCCAAGATTCGGCCTGGAACACAGATACGCAGTATTTT. The encoded protein is CASSQDSAWNTDTQYF.

CDR3 in DNA: TGTGCTATCTCACCTTGGCTAGCGGGAGTGAAGAATGAGCAGTTCTTC. Protein sequence: CAISPWLAGVKNEQFF. V usage is TRBV15 and J usage is TRBJ2-1; 10 bases fit TRBD2. The CDR3 totals 16 residues. Per germline, CDR1 LNHNV and CDR2 YYDKDF (reference sequence).

The chain has TRBV27 and TRBJ1-4, with D tentatively TRBD1 (6 bases). Trimming removed 6 bases at V and 8 bases at J, with 16 bases between. The germline CDR1 and CDR2 sequences are MNHEY and SMNVEV (reference sequence). CDR3 size: 14 residues. CDR3 sequence reads: CASRSTGTWEKLFF. In DNA form, the CDR3 reads TGTGCCAGCAGATCTACAGGGACCTGGGAAAAACTGTTTTTT.

This chain links TRBV27 with TRBJ2-2; tentatively, D is TRBD1 (6 bases). The CDR3 runs 16 residues. CDR1 is MNHEY, CDR2 SMNVEV, per germline (reference sequence). V gave up 7 bases and J gave up 6 bases, with 21 bases separating them. In DNA form, the CDR3 reads TGTGCCAGCACCCTCAGGAGAGGGGGATCGGCCGGGGAGCTGTTTTTT. Its protein product is CASTLRRGGSAGELFF.

V and J are TRBV9 and TRBJ2-1; D tentatively reads TRBD1 or TRBD2 (6 bases each). V dropped 1 base and J dropped 6 bases, with 8 bases sitting between them. The germline V gene encodes CDR1 SGDLS and CDR2 YYNGEE. CDR3 length: 13 residues. The CDR3 coding sequence is TGTGCCAGCAGCGTACCGGGGGCCAATGAGCAGTTCTTC. As protein: CASSVPGANEQFF.